These 21 T cell receptor beta chains originate from one sample sequenced in a study of glioma-infiltrating T cells after dendritic cell vaccination. Sequenced by immunoSEQ multiplex PCR; TCRdb stores in-frame clones only, minus some. The sample includes some 70,000 clones, around 86% of them seen just once. The sequences come from blood, collected before dendritic cell vaccination. These receptors were taken from a human donor with glioblastoma.

This chain connects TRBV4-1 to TRBJ1-4; the match to TRBD1 covers 9 bases. V dropped 3 bases and J dropped 1; count of bases not matched to a gene: 0. In germline, CDR1 is MGHRA, CDR2 YSYEKL. The CDR3 sequence is 15 residues long. In nucleotides, the CDR3 is TGCGCCAGCAGCCAGGGACAGGGAACTAATGAAAAACTGTTTTTT. Encoded protein: CASSQGQGTNEKLFF.

This chain links TRBV14 with TRBJ2-7, with D possibly matching TRBD1 (7 bases). Germline V lookup: CDR1 SGHDN, CDR2 FVKESK. CDR3 length: 14 residues. V was clipped by 6 bases and J by 1 base, with 13 bases between them. For the CDR3, the DNA is TGTGCCAGCAGACCCCAGGGGGGATCCTACGAGCAGTACTTC. It encodes CASRPQGGSYEQYF.

In DNA form, the CDR3 reads TGCGCCAGCAGCCCCCTCAGCGGGGGGGCAAGGAGTGAGCAGTTCTTC. Its protein product is CASSPLSGGARSEQFF. The V and J genes are TRBV4-1 and TRBJ2-1; 10 nucleotides match TRBD2. The CDR3 is 16 amino acids. Germline CDR1 is MGHRA and CDR2 is YSYEKL. The trim removed 4 bases at V and 9 bases at J, leaving 12 bases unmatched.

This clone has a handful of counts. V is TRBV7-9 and J is TRBJ1-2; D may be TRBD1 (5 bases). Between the trimmed V and J ends, which lost 6 bases and 1 base, there was a span of 9 bases. Germline CDR1 reads SEHNR; CDR2 reads FQNEAQ (reference sequence). The CDR3 is 13 residues long. CDR3 amino acids: CASRQENNYGYTF. CDR3 DNA sequence: TGTGCCAGCAGACAGGAAAATAACTATGGCTACACCTTC.

The genes are TRBV19 and TRBJ2-2; TRBD1 matches 7 bases. J was trimmed by 5 bases and V by 4 bases; bases with no gene match: 10. The germline CDR1 and CDR2 sequences are LNHDA and SQIVND (reference sequence). The CDR3 contains 16 residues. This chain's CDR3 is CASSTTGIAVTGELFF. The CDR3 DNA is TGTGCCAGTAGTACGACAGGGATCGCAGTTACCGGGGAGCTGTTTTTT.

In this sample, this clone is medium-sized. The chain has TRBV16 and TRBJ1-1, with 8 bases identical to TRBD1. The germline CDR1 and CDR2 sequences are KGHSY and FQNENV. V lost 1 base, J lost 3 bases, and 7 bases stayed unmatched. This CDR3 region has 16 residues. The chain's CDR3 is CASSQYRQGADTEAFF. CDR3 DNA sequence: TGTGCCAGCAGCCAATATCGGCAGGGGGCGGACACTGAAGCTTTCTTT.

This sequence joins TRBV5-1 and TRBJ1-5, with TRBD1 as a possible D gene (5 bases). CDR3 length equals 16 residues. V was cut by 4 bases and J by 2 bases, with 16 bases left in between. CDR1 SGHRS and CDR2 YFSETQ come from the germline V gene. The DNA of the CDR3 is TGCGCCAGCAGCCCTGGGACTTCAGGCCGCAATCAGCCCCAGCATTTT. It specifies CASSPGTSGRNQPQHF. Looking up the rest from reference TRBV5-1 and TRBJ1-5 gives the full variable domain: KAGVTQTPRYLIKTRGQQVTLSCSPISGHRSVSWYQQTPGQGLQFLFEYFSETQRNKGNFPGRFSGRQFSNSRSEMNVSTLELGDSALYLCASSPGTSGRNQPQHFGDGTRLSIL.

V usage is TRBV5-4 and J usage is TRBJ2-7; 8 bases line up with TRBD1. CDR1 SGHNT and CDR2 YYREEE come from the germline V gene (reference sequence). V was pared by 1 base and J by 5 bases, with 14 bases of the junction left unmatched. The CDR3 spans 17 residues. In nucleotides, the CDR3 is TGTGCCAGCAGCTTGTCAGGACCGAGGACAGGGTTTAACGAGCAGTACTTC. Translating gives CASSLSGPRTGFNEQYF.

The rearrangement links TRBV21-1 to TRBJ1-5; the table's D call, TRBD1, has no DNA check behind it. TRBV21-1 is noted as a pseudogene. This CDR3 has 20 amino acids. DNA for the CDR3: TGTGCCAGCAGCAAAGAGGAGGGGACAGGACCGGTCTATAGCAATCAGCCCCAGCATTTT. Translated: CASSKEEGTGPVYSNQPQHF.

The chain joins TRBV19 to TRBJ1-1, with a weak D call TRBD1 (5 bases). Germline loops: CDR1 LNHDA, CDR2 SQIVND (reference sequence). V was shortened by 3 bases and J by 6 bases, with 17 bases between the two germline ends. The CDR3 runs to 15 residues. Here the CDR3 reads CASSITGARAAEAFF. Here the CDR3 DNA reads TGTGCCAGTAGTATTACTGGGGCCAGGGCGGCTGAAGCTTTCTTT. Supplemented by reference TRBV19 and TRBJ1-1, the full variable domain reads DGGITQSPKYLFRKEGQNVTLSCEQNLNHDAMYWYRQDPGQGLRLIYYSQIVNDFQKGDIAEGYSVSREKKESFPLTVTSAQKNPTAFYLCASSITGARAAEAFFGQGTRLTVV.

The genes are TRBV5-1 and TRBJ1-4, with a tentative D call TRBD1 (6 bases). V was pared by 2 bases and J by 5 bases, with 16 bases between. The CDR3 length is 16 residues. CDR1 SGHRS and CDR2 YFSETQ come from the germline V gene. CDR3 coding DNA: TGCGCCAGCAGCTTTGCCGGGACAAACCCGAATGAAAAACTGTTTTTT. It codes for CASSFAGTNPNEKLFF.

V usage is TRBV9 and J usage is TRBJ2-5, with 9 bases lining up with TRBD2. CDR1 and CDR2 (germline): SGDLS, YYNGEE. The CDR3 has 16 amino acids. Unmatched junction bases numbered 12, after V lost 4 bases and J lost 5 bases. The CDR3 reads CASSPGWAGGLETQYF. CDR3 DNA sequence: TGTGCCAGCAGCCCCGGGTGGGCGGGGGGGTTGGAGACCCAGTACTTC. Supplemented by reference TRBV9 and TRBJ2-5, the full variable domain reads DSGVTQTPKHLITATGQRVTLRCSPRSGDLSVYWYQQSLDQGLQFLIQYYNGEERAKGNILERFSAQQFPDLHSELNLSSLELGDSALYFCASSPGWAGGLETQYFGPGTRLLVL.

This sequence joins TRBV25-1 and TRBJ2-3; 8 bases match TRBD2. Germline CDR1 MGHDK, CDR2 SYGVNS. The CDR3 extends over 15 amino acids. V shed 6 bases, J shed 2 bases, and the junction held 7 bases outside the gene matches. In nucleotides, the CDR3 is TGTGCCAGCAGCCTAGCGGGCGACATCACAGATACGCAGTATTTT. Amino acids: CASSLAGDITDTQYF.

With respect to this clone: An end of the junction does not agree with germline; a read error may underlie this. V gene TRBV7-7 combines with J gene TRBJ2-5, with 10 bases lining up with TRBD2. The CDR3 contains 17 residues. Germline lookup yields CDR1 SSHAT and CDR2 FNYEAQ (reference sequence). DNA for the CDR3: TGTGCTAGCAGCTTACTTCGAGCGGGGGGGTTTGTGGAGACCCAGTACTTC. It specifies CASSLLRAGGFVETQYF.

This sequence joins TRBV28 and TRBJ2-7; 8 bases align to TRBD1. CDR1 and CDR2 from the germline V gene are MDHEN and SYDVKM. This CDR3 has 13 amino acids. V was pared by 7 bases and J by 5 bases, with 7 bases of the junction left unmatched. CDR3 residues: CASTLDRADEQYF. The CDR3 DNA reads TGTGCCAGCACGCTGGACAGGGCCGACGAGCAGTACTTC.

This clone was counted a few times. The chain is built from TRBV6-1 and TRBJ1-5, with D possibly matching TRBD1 (5 bases). Germline loops: CDR1 MNHNS, CDR2 SASEGT. V lost 3 bases and J 6 bases, leaving 12 bases between the germline ends. This CDR3 spans 14 amino acids. For the CDR3, the DNA is TGTGCCAGCAGTGACGCCTGGGGGGGTCAGCCCCAGCATTTT. It translates to CASSDAWGGQPQHF.

The rearrangement joins TRBV29-1 to TRBJ2-3; 14 bases map to TRBD2. Germline CDR1 SQVTM, CDR2 ANQGSEA. Losses at the gene ends were 6 bases for V and 5 bases for J; bases not matched to a gene: 4. This CDR3 has 14 amino acids. The CDR3 bases are TGCAGCGTCGAGGGACTAGCGGGGGTAGATACGCAGTATTTT. Translating gives CSVEGLAGVDTQYF.

The chain employs TRBV7-9 and TRBJ2-1; 13 positions match TRBD2. The germline CDR1 and CDR2 sequences are SEHNR and FQNEAQ (reference sequence). This CDR3 is 16 amino acids long. The V gene end was trimmed by 5 bases and the J gene end by 10 bases; junction bases not matched to a gene: 11. Here the CDR3 reads CASSPEGLAGRGEQFF. CDR3 DNA: TGTGCCAGCAGCCCCGAGGGACTAGCGGGGAGGGGGGAGCAGTTCTTC.

In its sample, this clone was seen once. This sequence joins TRBV29-1 and TRBJ1-5; 9 positions match TRBD1. Germline CDR1 and CDR2: SQVTM and ANQGSEA. The CDR3 sequence is 14 residues long. J was trimmed by 6 bases and V by 4 bases; bases with no gene match: 7. The CDR3 loop is CSVGGDREGQPQHF. CDR3 coding DNA: TGCAGCGTTGGGGGGGACAGGGAGGGTCAGCCCCAGCATTTT.

V is TRBV6-6 and J is TRBJ1-5; D call uncertain. Trimming pared 0 bases from V and 1 base from J, leaving 4 bases between. Germline V gene data show CDR1 as MNHNY and CDR2 as SVGAGI (reference sequence). There are 14 residues in the CDR3. The CDR3 bases are TGTGCCAGCAGTTACTCGTCAAGCAATCAGCCCCAGCATTTT. Protein product: CASSYSSSNQPQHF.

The rearrangement joins TRBV5-1 to TRBJ2-2, with 8 bases that match TRBD2. Trimming at V came to 7 bases and at J to 2 bases, leaving 4 bases not matched to a gene. The CDR3 runs 14 residues. Germline V gene data show CDR1 as SGHRS and CDR2 as YFSETQ. The CDR3 DNA follows: TGCGCCAGCGCGGGGGGCATAAACACCGGGGAGCTGTTTTTT. It encodes CASAGGINTGELFF.